The clone carrying this T cell receptor beta chain was seen repeatedly, ten times or more. No antigen is known for it. Individual cDNA molecules had unique molecular identifiers attached to them by the library. Each CDR3 protein gets one entry after TCRdb re-called the RACE reads with MiXCR. The table records hundreds of thousands of distinct CDR3 sequences, around 6% of them present only once. These data originate in a study of human T cells and chemical hapten exposure. The study, taken as a whole, reports: Positively correlated with patch test score were the counts of PT1 expanded TCRs.

Trimming removed 2 bases from V and 0 bases from J, with 10 bases in between. The CDR3 is 15 amino acids. CDR1 and CDR2 (germline): SEHNR, FQNEAQ (reference sequence). Time point reported: patch test 2, 6 weeks after DPC sensitization. As to treatment: therapeutic diphenylcyclopropenone sensitization with weekly scalp DPC. This receptor was taken from a woman between 18 and 29 years old with alopecia areata. Some clones in this sample may be carry-over from other donors' samples. The chain joins TRBV7-9 to TRBJ1-1; perhaps TRBD1 as D (5 bases). The input for sequencing was whole blood, taken in connection with sensitization to the hapten diphenylcyclopropenone (DPC). CDR3 nucleotide sequence: TGTGCCAGCAGCTTACAGGGATCCATGAACACTGAAGCTTTCTTT. Translation gives CASSLQGSMNTEAFF.